This T cell receptor (beta chain) was identified in a study of response to subunit inactivated influenza vaccine. Study-level results: Authors suggested each seasonal influenza vaccination recruits few new T cells.

TCRdb re-analysed the RT-PCR reads in MiXCR, keeping a single row per CDR3 protein. Of about 530,000 distinct CDR3 sequences listed, about an eighth are singletons. The CDR3 loop spans 14 amino acids. The V end lost 2 bases, the J end lost 4 bases, and 9 bases lay between the germline ends. This clonotype was detected only once. Its target is not known. This specimen consisted of PBMCs from blood, obtained on the day of vaccination. The clonotype was recovered from a man between 45 and 60 years old who received an inactivated influenza vaccine. V is TRBV12-3 or TRBV12-4 and J is TRBJ2-1; no reliable D call. The CDR3: CASSLSTNYNEQFF. In nucleotides, the CDR3 is TGTGCCAGCAGTTTATCTACTAATTACAATGAGCAGTTCTTC.